This T cell receptor (beta chain) was retrieved from a study of blood T cells in healthy people across ages. Study-level points and caveats: Getting older went along with TCR beta diversity per million T cells dropping roughly linearly.

On this clonotype: Its specificity is not known.

Then a second PCR, running about 6 to 12 cycles, was carried out with a sample-barcoded 5' primer and a J-beta primer mix. Each CDR3 protein gets one entry after TCRdb re-called the 5' RACE reads with MiXCR. Of hundreds of thousands of distinct CDR3 sequences listed, around three fifths are singletons. CDR3 length: 16 residues. With 6 bases clipped from V and 1 base from J, the junction kept 10 bases outside the gene matches. The V gene's germline CDR1 is MNHEY and CDR2 SVGAGI. This TCR derives from a man in his fifties or sixties in good health. Sequencing used blood. This chain connects TRBV6-5 to TRBJ1-2, with 8 positions matching TRBD1. The CDR3 coding sequence is TGTGCCAGCAGCCGGAGGACAGGGATCAATAACTATGGCTACACCTTC. Protein: CASSRRTGINNYGYTF.